This TCR beta chain was captured by sequencing in a study of CD8 T cells in Susac syndrome. Deletions cut 7 bases from V and 2 bases from J, with 15 bases between. CDR3 length equals 14 residues. Germline CDR1 is SNHLY and CDR2 is FYNNEI. This clonotype has a single count. RNA amounts of about 0.5 to 1 ug underwent reverse transcription with random hexamers. Across 54 Vbeta and 13 Jbeta, immunoSEQ multiplex PCR amplified TCR beta CDR3. TCRdb processed the immunoSEQ multiplex PCR reads anew with MiXCR; each CDR3 protein has one entry. The sample holds about 300,000 distinct CDR3 sequences, about 91% seen once. High-throughput TCR beta sequencing covered peripheral CD8+ and CD4+ T cells. TEMRA cells were FACS-enriched, unlike CD8+ and CD4+ T cells, which were negatively isolated.

Sequences were obtained from CD8+ T cells from PBMCs. The V and J genes are TRBV2 and TRBJ2-7; possible D gene TRBD2, 6 bases. The TCR originated in a human donor with multiple sclerosis. The CDR3 coding sequence is TGTGCCAGCAAGGTCTCCGGGGGAGCCTACGAGCAGTACTTC. Its protein product is CASKVSGGAYEQYF.